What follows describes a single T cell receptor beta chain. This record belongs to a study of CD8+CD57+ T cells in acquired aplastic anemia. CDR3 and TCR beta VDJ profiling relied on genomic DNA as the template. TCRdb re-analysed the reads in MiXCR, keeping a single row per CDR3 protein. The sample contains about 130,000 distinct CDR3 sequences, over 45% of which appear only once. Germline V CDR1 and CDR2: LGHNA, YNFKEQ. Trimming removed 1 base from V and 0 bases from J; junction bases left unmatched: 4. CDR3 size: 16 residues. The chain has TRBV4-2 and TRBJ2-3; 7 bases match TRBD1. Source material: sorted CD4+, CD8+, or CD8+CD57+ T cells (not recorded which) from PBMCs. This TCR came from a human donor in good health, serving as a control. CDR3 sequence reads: CASSQVGQLSTDTQYF. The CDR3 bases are TGTGCCAGCAGCCAAGTGGGACAGTTGAGCACAGATACGCAGTATTTT.